This TCR beta chain was captured in a study of cytomegalovirus exposure and HLA in healthy donors. Study observations and caveats: Cytomegalovirus-associated status was assigned to fewer than 200 TCR beta chains. Within an earlier analysis, most TCR beta V segments proved productive either about 87% or about 30% of the time.

Germline V gene sequence: CDR1 SGHAT, CDR2 FQNNGV. The J segment lost 8 bases and the V segment lost 4 bases, leaving 13 bases of the junction unmatched. This CDR3 has 15 amino acids. As concerns this clone: Its antigen is unknown.

The PCR ran on 60 Vbeta and 13 Jbeta primers. Only in-frame clones appear in the TCRdb table, and some are missing; sequencing was by immunoSEQ multiplex PCR. The sample lists some 130,000 clones; approximately 74% were seen once. This chain uses TRBV11-2 with TRBJ1-2; 7 bases align to TRBD1. The clonotype was recovered from a male donor in good health and CMV-seronegative. Material: PBMCs. DNA of the CDR3: TGTGCCAGCAGCTCAATCCGGGACAGAGTTGGGGGCTACACCTTC. Amino acid sequence: CASSSIRDRVGGYTF.